The present T cell receptor beta chain was sequenced within a study of cytomegalovirus exposure and HLA in healthy donors. Study details: Early on, a data release was issued that held roughly 80 million unique TCRs from HLA-typed donors. General study points: Presence/absence analyses treated sequencing depth as roughly uniform across donors. Follow-up analysis later connected one missense variant in DCLRE1C with trimming of TCR beta V- and J-genes.

CDR3 size: 15 residues. From germline, CDR1 is MNHEY and CDR2 SVGAGI. Trimming shortened V by 5 bases and J by 0 bases, and 13 bases separated the two germline ends. The primer mix had 60 Vbeta and 13 Jbeta primers. The repertoire was sequenced with immunoSEQ multiplex PCR; TCRdb's copy has only in-frame clones and lacks some. The sample contains under 200,000 clones, around 80% of which appear only once. This clone has just one count. Its cognate antigen is unknown. This sequence was found in a human donor in good health. This sequence joins TRBV6-5 and TRBJ2-5; no clear D. What was sequenced was PBMCs. The CDR3 spells CASSRDTYNQETQYF. The CDR3 bases are TGTGCCAGCAGTCGAGACACATACAACCAAGAGACCCAGTACTTC.